A selection of T cell receptor beta chains follows, all from one sample in a study of T-cell memory formation after mild COVID-19. Each CDR3 protein gets one entry after TCRdb re-called the 5' RACE reads with MiXCR. The sample carries around 320,000 distinct CDR3 sequences, 15% to 20% recorded once. The sample comprised PBMCs or a T cell subset sorted from them (not recorded which). The source is a man between 18 and 29 years old who had mild COVID-19 (a few samples of this study predate the infection). Cell type and time point are not known. CDR3s include the opening cysteine and the closing phenylalanine or tryptophan. The order of the fields is V gene, clone size, J gene, D gene, CDR3 protein, CDR3 DNA. D genes are given only for firm matches. Some rows have no size entry. The others give once, few or many, or a class for an expanded clone.

TRBV7-9	few	TRBJ2-4	.	CASSLGRIKNIQYF	TGTGCCAGCAGCTTAGGCCGGATCAAAAACATTCAGTACTTC
TRBV5-4	few	TRBJ2-3	TRBD2	CASSWGGEDTQYF	TGTGCCAGCTCTTGGGGGGGTGAAGATACGCAGTATTTT
TRBV12-3/TRBV12-4	few	TRBJ2-3	.	CASSSSRSTFDTQYF	TGTGCCAGCAGTTCATCCCGTTCTACTTTTGATACGCAGTATTTT
TRBV10-3	.	TRBJ1-1	TRBD1	CAISRTGGIAEAFF	TGTGCCATCAGCCGGACAGGGGGTATAGCTGAAGCTTTCTTT
TRBV5-5	.	TRBJ1-1	.	CASSFSLWLNTEAFF	TGTGCCAGCAGCTTCTCCCTATGGCTTAACACTGAAGCTTTCTTT
TRBV5-5	.	TRBJ1-1	.	CASSLLDNTEAFF	TGTGCCAGCAGCTTATTGGATAACACTGAAGCTTTCTTT
TRBV10-3	few	TRBJ2-1	.	CAIGRGLRSYNEQFF	TGTGCCATCGGAAGGGGACTCCGCTCCTACAATGAGCAGTTCTTC
TRBV30	.	TRBJ2-5	TRBD1	CAWDLGQGGSETQYF	TGTGCCTGGGACCTGGGACAGGGAGGCTCAGAGACCCAGTACTTC
TRBV20-1	few	TRBJ1-6	.	CSARWGLYNSPLHF	TGCAGTGCTAGGTGGGGCCTCTATAATTCACCCCTCCACTTT
TRBV24-1	.	TRBJ2-5	.	CATSVTVGIGRETQYF	TGTGCCACCAGTGTAACGGTGGGGATAGGGCGGGAGACCCAGTACTTC
TRBV9	.	TRBJ2-7	.	CASSPGIGRLGEQYF	TGTGCCAGCAGCCCCGGGATAGGGCGGTTGGGGGAGCAGTACTTC
TRBV12-3/TRBV12-4	.	TRBJ1-1	.	CASSTGLPNTEAFF	TGTGCCAGCAGTACGGGACTCCCGAACACTGAAGCTTTCTTT
TRBV20-1	few	TRBJ2-7	TRBD1	CSARGTGGFYEQYF	TGCAGTGCTCGTGGGACAGGGGGGTTCTACGAGCAGTACTTC
TRBV12-3/TRBV12-4	few	TRBJ2-1	TRBD2	CASSLAGGPHEQFF	TGTGCCAGCAGTTTGGCGGGGGGGCCCCATGAGCAGTTCTTC
TRBV18	few	TRBJ2-7	.	CASSPGAGNEQYF	TGTGCCAGCTCACCGGGGGCAGGGAATGAGCAGTACTTC
TRBV7-6	few	TRBJ2-1	.	CASSLGPLNEQFF	TGTGCCAGCAGCTTGGGACCACTCAATGAGCAGTTCTTC
TRBV6-5	.	TRBJ1-5	.	CASSSRGTNQPQHF	TGTGCCAGCAGCTCCCGGGGGACCAATCAGCCCCAGCATTTT
TRBV4-2	.	TRBJ2-5	.	CASSRSDRGGTETQYF	TGTGCCAGCAGCCGGTCAGACAGGGGAGGGACAGAGACCCAGTACTTC
TRBV19	many	TRBJ1-5	.	CASSITPSPTQPQHF	TGTGCCAGTAGTATAACCCCGAGCCCTACTCAGCCCCAGCATTTT
TRBV5-1	few	TRBJ1-6	.	CASSPAEGVGSPLHF	TGCGCCAGCAGCCCGGCCGAGGGTGTCGGCTCACCCCTCCACTTT
TRBV9	few	TRBJ1-5	TRBD1	CASSVGTGQNQPQHF	TGTGCCAGCAGCGTCGGGACAGGTCAAAATCAGCCCCAGCATTTT
TRBV12-3/TRBV12-4	many	TRBJ2-3	.	CASSRGTTDTQYF	TGTGCCAGCAGTCGGGGGACCACAGATACGCAGTATTTT
TRBV7-6	.	TRBJ2-3	.	CASSLEPGADTQYF	TGTGCCAGCAGCTTAGAGCCGGGAGCTGATACGCAGTATTTT
TRBV18	.	TRBJ1-2	TRBD1	CASSPRDRGGYTF	TGTGCCAGCTCACCACGGGACAGGGGTGGCTACACCTTC
TRBV20-1	few	TRBJ1-3	.	CSAGGHSGNTIYF	TGCAGTGCTGGTGGCCACTCTGGAAACACCATATATTTT
TRBV7-2	many	TRBJ1-5	.	CASSFRDSNQPQHF	TGTGCCAGCAGCTTCCGGGACAGCAATCAGCCCCAGCATTTT
TRBV7-9	.	TRBJ2-3	TRBD2	CASSSGLAGIGQYF	TGTGCCAGCAGCTCGGGACTAGCGGGGATCGGGCAGTATTTT
TRBV5-5	.	TRBJ2-5	.	CASSDSQQETQYF	TGTGCCAGCAGCGACAGCCAGCAAGAGACCCAGTACTTC
TRBV27	few	TRBJ2-3	.	CASSSRGPRTDTQYF	TGTGCCAGCAGTTCCAGGGGTCCCCGCACAGATACGCAGTATTTT
TRBV5-1	few	TRBJ1-6	TRBD1	CASSRGTGNSPLHF	TGCGCCAGCAGCCGCGGGACAGGCAATTCACCCCTCCACTTT
TRBV7-6	.	TRBJ2-1	TRBD2	CASSQLAGGRYEQFF	TGTGCCAGCAGCCAGCTAGCGGGGGGGCGGTATGAGCAGTTCTTC
TRBV12-3/TRBV12-4	.	TRBJ2-3	TRBD2	CASRTSGGALNTQYF	TGTGCCAGCAGAACCAGCGGGGGGGCGTTGAATACGCAGTATTTT
TRBV7-9	.	TRBJ1-4	.	CASSLASSDEKLFF	TGTGCCAGCAGCTTAGCCTCCAGTGATGAAAAACTGTTTTTT
TRBV5-1	.	TRBJ2-5	TRBD2	CASNPGTTQETQYF	TGCGCCAGCAACCCCGGGACTACACAAGAGACCCAGTACTTC
TRBV5-1	.	TRBJ2-7	TRBD1	CASSFSGTGALREQYF	TGCGCCAGCAGCTTCTCCGGGACAGGGGCCCTACGGGAGCAGTACTTC